A selection of T cell receptor beta chains follows, all from one sample in a study of shared clonotypes between healthy human individuals. Some clones are missing from TCRdb's copy, which holds only in-frame ones; the method was immunoSEQ multiplex PCR. The sample includes under 2,500,000 clones, 90% to 96% seen only once; the top ten take around 0.13%. Material for sequencing was naive CD4+ T cells sorted from blood. Source of these receptors: a young man in good health. CDR3s include the opening cysteine and the closing phenylalanine or tryptophan. The D gene is left open where the match is weak. Rows give clone size only sometimes, using once, few, many, or a class for an expanded clone.

D gene	V gene	J gene	clone size	CDR3 DNA	CDR3 protein
TRBD2	TRBV5-1	TRBJ2-5	.	TGCGCCAGCAGCTTGGGGTCTAGCGGGGGAGAGACCCAGTACTTC	CASSLGSSGGETQYF
.	TRBV28	TRBJ1-6	.	TGTGCCAGCAGTTTATCCAATTCACCCCTCCACTTT	CASSLSNSPLHF
.	TRBV2	TRBJ1-1	.	TGTGCCCACCCAGCGAGGGGCGAGAACACTGAAGCTTTCTTT	CAHPARGENTEAFF
.	TRBV6-1	TRBJ1-6	.	TGTGCCACACTACGGACGGGAAATTCACCCCTCCACTTT	CATLRTGNSPLHF
TRBD1	TRBV5-1	TRBJ1-5	once	TGCGCCAGCAGCTTGGAAGGGGACAGAAATCAGCCCCAGCATTTT	CASSLEGDRNQPQHF
.	TRBV6-5	TRBJ1-2	.	TGTGCCAGCAGCCGGGACCTAGCTAACTATGGCTACACCTTC	CASSRDLANYGYTF
.	TRBV18	TRBJ1-4	.	TGTGCCAGCTCCAAAAACAGGGATGAAAAACTGTTTTTT	CASSKNRDEKLFF
TRBD2	TRBV4-1	TRBJ2-5	.	TGCGCCAGCAGCCTTAGGACTAGCGTAGAGACCCAGTACTTC	CASSLRTSVETQYF
TRBD1	TRBV7-3	TRBJ1-2	.	TGTGCCAGCAGCTACGACAGGGTCTATGGCTACACCTTC	CASSYDRVYGYTF
.	TRBV6-1	TRBJ1-3	.	TGTGCCAGCAGTGGGATTGTAGTCTCTGGAAACACCATATATTTT	CASSGIVVSGNTIYF
.	TRBV4-1	TRBJ1-4	.	TGCGCCAGCAGCCAAGTTGGACGCGGGGAAAAACTGTTTTTT	CASSQVGRGEKLFF
.	TRBV5-6	TRBJ2-6	.	TGTGCCAGCAGCAACCGGGACTGGCTCTCTGGGGCCAACGTCCTGACTTTC	CASSNRDWLSGANVLTF
.	TRBV5-1	TRBJ2-5	.	TGCGCCAGCAGCCCGGATCGTGTAGTCCAAGAGACCCAGTACTTC	CASSPDRVVQETQYF
TRBD2	TRBV7-2	TRBJ2-7	.	TGTGCCAGCAGCCCCCGGACTAGCGGGAGTCGCGAGCAGTACTTC	CASSPRTSGSREQYF
TRBD2	TRBV9	TRBJ2-5	.	TGTGCCAGCAGCGCGGGACTAGCGGGACAAGAGACCCAGTACTTC	CASSAGLAGQETQYF
TRBD2	TRBV30	TRBJ2-7	few	TGTGCCTGGAGTGGGGGGGGCTCCTACGAGCAGTACTTC	CAWSGGGSYEQYF
.	TRBV7-5	TRBJ2-5	.	TGTGCCAGAGGACTTGGGACAGATCAAGAGACCCAGTACTTC	CARGLGTDQETQYF
.	TRBV9	TRBJ1-6	.	TGTGCCAGCAGCGTAGATGAGGGGTCACCCCTCCACTTT	CASSVDEGSPLHF
TRBD2	TRBV7-3	TRBJ2-3	.	TGTGCCAGCAGCTTATTTGGCGGGGGGTCGGATACGCAGTATTTT	CASSLFGGGSDTQYF
.	TRBV28	TRBJ2-7	.	TGTGCCAGCAGTTTACAGGGACAAACCTACGAGCAGTACTTC	CASSLQGQTYEQYF
.	TRBV2	TRBJ2-1	.	TGTGCCAGCACCAGAGGTACTACCAACAATGAGCAGTTCTTC	CASTRGTTNNEQFF
TRBD2	TRBV2	TRBJ2-1	.	TGTGCCAGCAGTCCTACCGATTTAGCGGGGAGCTCCTACAATGAGCAGTTCTTC	CASSPTDLAGSSYNEQFF
.	TRBV6-1	TRBJ2-7	.	TGTGCCATAAGGAGAGGGTCAGCCAACTCCTACGAGCAGTACTTC	CAIRRGSANSYEQYF
.	TRBV21-1	TRBJ1-1	.	TGTGCCAGCAGCCCCGAGAAGGCTTTCTTT	CASSPEKAFF
.	TRBV5-4	TRBJ1-1	.	TGTGCCAGCAGCTTAGGGGGGAGGTCTAAGGTGGGCGAGGCTGAAGCTTTCTTT	CASSLGGRSKVGEAEAFF